This section outlines one T cell receptor (beta chain) sequence together with its context. This specimen comes from a study of blood T cells in healthy people across ages. A second PCR, run for roughly 7 to 12 cycles, used a sample-barcoded 5' primer plus a J-beta primer mix. Using its own MiXCR run on the 5' RACE reads, TCRdb lists one record per CDR3 protein. The table lists roughly 1 million distinct CDR3 sequences, about 23% of them singletons. CDR3 length equals 17 residues. J was trimmed by 0 bases and V by 5 bases; bases with no gene match: 3. CDR1 and CDR2 from the germline V gene are ENHRY and SYGVKD. These data were also reused for a study on T cells of mothers and their children. That source reports: Reads obtained per mother exceeded 8.5 million TCR beta CDR3 reads, with roughly 3 million obtained per child. Related pairs of mothers and children showed slightly higher, non-significant overlap versus unrelated pairs.

The specimen sequenced was blood. The source is a girl aged 2-10 years in good health. This chain links TRBV10-3 with TRBJ2-2, with 13 bases aligning to TRBD2. The CDR3 sequence is CAISRGLAGSNTGELFF. The CDR3 DNA follows: TGTGCCATCAGTCGGGGACTAGCGGGATCGAACACCGGGGAGCTGTTTTTT.